The entry below gives a single T cell receptor (beta chain) sequence along with its context. Sequencing used immunoSEQ multiplex PCR; TCRdb keeps in-frame clones, though not all of them. There are 340,000 or so clones in the sample; 80% to 90% occur only once, and about 4.2% lies in the top ten. This specimen comes from a study of blood T cell repertoires in COVID-19. This TCR came from a woman between 40 and 50 years old with acute COVID-19. Specimen: PBMCs or T cells enriched from blood (not recorded which).

The CDR3 DNA follows: TGTGCCAGCACACGAGAAAACACCATATATTTT. Residues: CASTRENTIYF. V and J are TRBV2 and TRBJ1-3, with D unclear. The CDR3 runs to 11 residues. Germline V gives CDR1 SNHLY, CDR2 FYNNEI. V lost 7 bases and J 6 bases, leaving 7 bases between the germline ends.